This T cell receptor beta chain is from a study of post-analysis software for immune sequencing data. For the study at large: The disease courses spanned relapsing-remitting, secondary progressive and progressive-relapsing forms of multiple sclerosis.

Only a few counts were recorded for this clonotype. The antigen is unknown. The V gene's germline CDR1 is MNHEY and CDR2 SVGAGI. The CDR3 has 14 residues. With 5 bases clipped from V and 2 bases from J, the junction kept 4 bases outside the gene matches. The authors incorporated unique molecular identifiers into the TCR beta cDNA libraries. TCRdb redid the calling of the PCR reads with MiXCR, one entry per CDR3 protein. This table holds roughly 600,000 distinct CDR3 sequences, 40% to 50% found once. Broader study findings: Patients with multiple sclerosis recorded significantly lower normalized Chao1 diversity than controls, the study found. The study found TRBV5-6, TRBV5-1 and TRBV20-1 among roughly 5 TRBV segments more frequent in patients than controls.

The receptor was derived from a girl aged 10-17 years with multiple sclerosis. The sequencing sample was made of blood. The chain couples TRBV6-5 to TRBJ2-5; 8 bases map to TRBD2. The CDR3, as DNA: TGTGCCAGCAGTAGTAGCGGGATACAAGAGACCCAGTACTTC. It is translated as CASSSSGIQETQYF.